Below are 32 T cell receptor beta chains sequenced from a single sample in a study of monozygotic twins with inflammatory bowel disease. TCRdb re-called the 5' RACE reads, yielding one record per CDR3 amino acid sequence without DNA. The sample totals 200,000 to 250,000 distinct CDR3 sequences. Sequencing was performed on blood. Receptors originate from a human donor with ulcerative colitis or Crohn's disease, or a healthy co-twin of an affected twin (not recorded which).

V and J are TRBV18 and TRBJ1-4; TCRdb selects TRBD1, and the lack of DNA leaves this call unchecked. The CDR3 is 15 amino acids. The germline V gene has CDR1 KGHSH and CDR2 LQKENI. This CDR3 is CASSLKRTGTEKLFF.

This chain uses TRBV28 with TRBJ1-1. Germline assignment: CDR1 MDHEN and CDR2 SYDVKM. The CDR3 runs to 12 residues. CDR3 amino acids: CASRTSNTEAFF.

This chain joins TRBV5-1 and TRBJ2-2; TCRdb outputs TRBD1, but without DNA this stays unchecked. In germline, CDR1 is SGHRS, CDR2 YFSETQ. The CDR3 spans 16 residues. CDR3: CASSLFGTTNTGELFF.

This sequence joins TRBV3-1 and TRBJ1-2. From germline, CDR1 is LGHDT and CDR2 YNNKEL (reference sequence). This CDR3 spans 13 amino acids. CDR3 sequence: CASSLERDYGYTF.

The chain joins TRBV5-1 to TRBJ1-5; no DNA is available, so the TRBD1 call from TCRdb remains unchecked. CDR3 length: 13 amino acids. Germline CDR1 SGHRS, CDR2 YFSETQ. The CDR3 sequence: CASSEGSNQPQHF.

The J gene is TRBJ2-1, the V gene TRBV20-1; with no DNA, the TCRdb D assignment of TRBD1 cannot be verified. There are 16 residues in the CDR3. Germline values: CDR1 DFQATT, CDR2 SNEGSKA (reference sequence). Here the CDR3 reads CSARSGTGEFYNEQFF.

The chain combines TRBV2 with TRBJ1-4. Germline V gene sequence: CDR1 SNHLY, CDR2 FYNNEI. The CDR3 runs to 15 residues. The CDR3 region is CASSLLGTTNEKLFF.

Here the CDR3 reads CASRNDRGEQFF. The J gene is TRBJ2-1, the V gene TRBV5-1; TCRdb's assignment of TRBD1 cannot be checked, as there is no DNA. The CDR3 spans 12 residues. Germline values: CDR1 SGHRS, CDR2 YFSETQ.

The rearrangement joins TRBV15 to TRBJ2-1; TCRdb gives TRBD1 as the D gene, but with no DNA this cannot be confirmed. The CDR3 has 19 amino acids. CDR1 and CDR2 from the germline V gene are LNHNV and YYDKDF (reference sequence). The CDR3 reads CATSRDRSGGRRAGDEQFF.

This CDR3 is CASSPPGRAYCYTF. The chain recombines TRBV18 with TRBJ1-2. The germline V gene encodes CDR1 KGHSH and CDR2 LQKENI. The CDR3 runs to 14 residues.

J is TRBJ1-1 and V is TRBV4-1. This CDR3 has 18 amino acids. Germline V CDR1 and CDR2: MGHRA, YSYEKL. CDR3 protein: CASSQEGNALYLNTEAFF.

The chain couples TRBV2 to TRBJ1-2; TCRdb designates TRBD1, a call that cannot be tested without DNA. The CDR3 covers 13 residues. Germline CDR1 is SNHLY and CDR2 is FYNNEI. This CDR3 reads CATSNRQGNGYTF.

This chain joins TRBV7-9 and TRBJ2-4; TCRdb calls TRBD2, which cannot be checked without DNA. CDR1 and CDR2 from the germline V gene are SEHNR and FQNEAQ (reference sequence). This CDR3 has 16 amino acids. CDR3 in amino acids: CASSTTGTSGGDIQYF.

J is TRBJ2-5 and V is TRBV6-5; TCRdb's D call, TRBD2, is unchecked because there is no DNA. This CDR3 has 16 residues. Germline CDR1 MNHEY, CDR2 SVGAGI. The CDR3: CASSYGASGGMKTQYF.

This chain connects TRBV25-1 to TRBJ1-1. The CDR3 length is 11 residues. Looked up from germline, CDR1 is MGHDK and CDR2 is SYGVNS. CDR3 sequence reads: CASRVVTEAFF.

The chain recombines TRBV3-1 with TRBJ1-1; TCRdb proposes TRBD1, but this gene call is untestable without DNA. The CDR3 sequence is 16 residues long. CDR1 and CDR2 (germline): LGHDT, YNNKEL (reference sequence). CDR3 protein: CASSQTAGTANTEAFF.

This sequence joins TRBV4-1 and TRBJ1-6; TCRdb's D call, TRBD1, is unchecked because there is no DNA. CDR1 and CDR2 (germline): MGHRA, YSYEKL. There are 15 residues in the CDR3. CDR3 region: CASSQETGGNSPLHF.

This chain joins TRBV12-3 or TRBV12-4 and TRBJ2-1; TCRdb gives TRBD1 as the D gene, but with no DNA this cannot be confirmed. This CDR3 spans 11 amino acids. CDR3 protein: CASSLGQKQFF.

The chain couples TRBV5-1 to TRBJ1-4; TCRdb proposes TRBD1, but this gene call is untestable without DNA. In germline, CDR1 is SGHRS, CDR2 YFSETQ. The CDR3 length is 14 residues. The CDR3 sequence: CASSKGESNEKLFF. Variable domain in full (rest from reference TRBV5-1 and TRBJ1-4): KAGVTQTPRYLIKTRGQQVTLSCSPISGHRSVSWYQQTPGQGLQFLFEYFSETQRNKGNFPGRFSGRQFSNSRSEMNVSTLELGDSALYLCASSKGESNEKLFFGSGTQLSVL.

The chain links TRBV29-1 to TRBJ1-1. In germline, CDR1 is SQVTM, CDR2 ANQGSEA. The length of the CDR3 is 15 residues. The CDR3 reads CSVDRQLFMNTEAFF. Complete variable domain (other parts from reference TRBV29-1 and TRBJ1-1): SAVISQKPSRDICQRGTSLTIQCQVDSQVTMMFWYRQQPGQSLTLIATANQGSEATYESGFVIDKFPISRPNLTFSTLTVSNMSPEDSSIYLCSVDRQLFMNTEAFFGQGTRLTVV.

The CDR3 spells CASRARGNTIYF. The chain combines TRBV3-1 with TRBJ1-3. The CDR3 is 12 residues long. The germline gives CDR1 LGHDT, CDR2 YNNKEL (reference sequence).

This rearrangement joins TRBV18 to TRBJ1-1; the D call from TCRdb, TRBD1, cannot be confirmed without DNA. The CDR3 is made up of 16 amino acids. Germline V gene sequence: CDR1 KGHSH, CDR2 LQKENI. CDR3 in amino acids: CASSPGAGRQNTEAFF.

The chain joins TRBV20-1 to TRBJ1-5; no DNA is available, so the TRBD1 call from TCRdb remains unchecked. The CDR3 is made up of 16 amino acids. Germline lookup yields CDR1 DFQATT and CDR2 SNEGSKA (reference sequence). Here the CDR3 reads CSATRGGLGDDQPQHF.

This chain connects TRBV10-3 to TRBJ2-7; there is no DNA to check the TCRdb D call of TRBD2. The germline V gene has CDR1 ENHRY and CDR2 SYGVKD. The CDR3 extends over 12 amino acids. CDR3 amino acids: CAISPDSGEQYF.

The CDR3: CASSSWTGDTGELFF. V and J are TRBV7-2 and TRBJ2-2; TCRdb selects TRBD1, and the lack of DNA leaves this call unchecked. Germline V gene sequence: CDR1 SGHTA, CDR2 FQGNSA. CDR3 size: 15 residues.

The V and J genes are TRBV18 and TRBJ2-7. Germline loops: CDR1 KGHSH, CDR2 LQKENI. The CDR3 is 13 residues long. The CDR3 here is CASSPADGYEQYF.

This CDR3 reads CASSLEHGSYNEQFF. J is TRBJ2-1 and V is TRBV11-2. CDR1 SGHAT and CDR2 FQNNGV come from the germline V gene. CDR3 length equals 15 residues.

The V and J genes are TRBV6-2 or TRBV6-3 and TRBJ1-2; the TCRdb call, TRBD1, lacks DNA for checking. The germline V gene encodes CDR1 MNHEY and CDR2 SVGEGT. The CDR3 is made up of 16 amino acids. CDR3: CASSYSTRGTDYGYTF.

This chain uses TRBV20-1 with TRBJ2-5; TCRdb's D call, TRBD2, is unchecked because there is no DNA. The CDR3 spans 14 residues. In germline, CDR1 is DFQATT, CDR2 SNEGSKA (reference sequence). CDR3 sequence: CSAREAGALETQYF.

The chain couples TRBV10-2 to TRBJ1-5; there is no DNA to check the TCRdb D call of TRBD1. This CDR3 region has 15 residues. Germline V lookup: CDR1 WSHSY, CDR2 SAAADI. CDR3: CASSPQGVSNQPQHF.

The chain links TRBV4-2 to TRBJ1-2; TCRdb reports TRBD1, a call that lacks DNA to check it against. Germline loops: CDR1 LGHNA, CDR2 YNFKEQ. The CDR3 length is 12 residues. The CDR3 sequence is CASSRGQGGHTF.

The rearrangement uses TRBV10-3 and TRBJ2-5. Germline V gene sequence: CDR1 ENHRY, CDR2 SYGVKD. The CDR3 contains 13 residues. The CDR3 reads CAIRGSAEETQYF.